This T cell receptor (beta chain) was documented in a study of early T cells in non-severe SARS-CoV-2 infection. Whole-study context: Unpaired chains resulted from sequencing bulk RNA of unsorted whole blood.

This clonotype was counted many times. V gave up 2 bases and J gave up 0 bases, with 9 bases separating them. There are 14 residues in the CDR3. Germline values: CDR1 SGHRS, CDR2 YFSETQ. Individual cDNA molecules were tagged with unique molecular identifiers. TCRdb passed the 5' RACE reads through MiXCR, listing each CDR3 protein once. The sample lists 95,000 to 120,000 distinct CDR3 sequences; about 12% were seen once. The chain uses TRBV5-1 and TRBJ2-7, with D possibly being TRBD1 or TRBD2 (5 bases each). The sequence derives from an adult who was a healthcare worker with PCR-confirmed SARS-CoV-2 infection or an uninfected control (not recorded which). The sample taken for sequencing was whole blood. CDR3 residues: CASSLEGYSYEQYF. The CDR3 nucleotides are TGCGCCAGCAGCTTAGAGGGGTACTCCTACGAGCAGTACTTC.